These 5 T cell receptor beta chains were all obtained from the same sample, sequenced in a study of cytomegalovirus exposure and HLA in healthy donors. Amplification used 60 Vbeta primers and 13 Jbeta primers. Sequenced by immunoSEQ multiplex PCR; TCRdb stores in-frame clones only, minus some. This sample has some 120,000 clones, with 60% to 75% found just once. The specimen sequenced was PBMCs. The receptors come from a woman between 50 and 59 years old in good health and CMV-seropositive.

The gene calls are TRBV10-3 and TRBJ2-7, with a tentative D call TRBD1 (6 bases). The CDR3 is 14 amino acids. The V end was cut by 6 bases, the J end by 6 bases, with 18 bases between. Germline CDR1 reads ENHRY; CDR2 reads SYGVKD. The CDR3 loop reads CAISPRQGIAEQYF. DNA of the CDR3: TGTGCCATCAGCCCAAGGCAGGGGATCGCCGAGCAGTACTTC.

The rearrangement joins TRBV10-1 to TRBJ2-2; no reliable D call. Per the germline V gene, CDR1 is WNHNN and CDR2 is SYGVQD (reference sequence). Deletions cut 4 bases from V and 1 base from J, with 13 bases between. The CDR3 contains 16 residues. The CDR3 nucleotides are TGCGCCAGCAGTGCGTATTTAGCTGGGAACACCGGGGAGCTGTTTTTT. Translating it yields CASSAYLAGNTGELFF.

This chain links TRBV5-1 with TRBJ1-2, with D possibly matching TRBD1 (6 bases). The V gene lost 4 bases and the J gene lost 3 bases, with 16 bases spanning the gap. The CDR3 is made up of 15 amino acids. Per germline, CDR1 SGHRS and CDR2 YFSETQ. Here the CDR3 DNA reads TGCGCCAGCAGCGTAGGACAGTTAGGGGACTATGGCTACACCTTC. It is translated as CASSVGQLGDYGYTF.

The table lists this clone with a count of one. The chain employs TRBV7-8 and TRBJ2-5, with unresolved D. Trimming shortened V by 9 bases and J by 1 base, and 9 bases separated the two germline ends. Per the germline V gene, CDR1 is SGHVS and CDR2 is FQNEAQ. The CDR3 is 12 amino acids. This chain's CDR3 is CASRSLQETQYF. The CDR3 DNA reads TGTGCCAGTAGATCGCTCCAAGAGACCCAGTACTTC.

The CDR3: CASSIDARSRPETQYF. CDR3 DNA sequence: TGTGCCAGTAGTATAGATGCGCGGTCTCGCCCAGAGACCCAGTACTTC. V gene TRBV19 combines with J gene TRBJ2-5; D is uncertain. Deletions cut 0 bases from V and 4 bases from J, with 15 bases between. There are 16 residues in the CDR3. From germline, CDR1 is LNHDA and CDR2 SQIVND (reference sequence).